This T cell receptor (beta chain) was sequenced during a study of control samples from healthy donors and cancer patients. The assay was immunoSEQ multiplex PCR, and TCRdb's table has in-frame clones only and misses some. This repertoire shows around 68,000 clones, 84% found once; its top ten account for about 15%. Germline V gene sequence: CDR1 SGHNT, CDR2 YENEEA. CDR3 size: 13 residues. Trimming shortened V by 5 bases and J by 0 bases, and 8 bases separated the two germline ends. The TCR sequence derives from a man aged 50-60 years in good health. Sequencing used blood. The V call is TRBV11-3, the J call TRBJ2-7; no clear D. The CDR3 protein is CASSQRSSYEQYF. The CDR3 coding sequence is TGTGCCAGCAGCCAAAGGAGCTCCTACGAGCAGTACTTC.